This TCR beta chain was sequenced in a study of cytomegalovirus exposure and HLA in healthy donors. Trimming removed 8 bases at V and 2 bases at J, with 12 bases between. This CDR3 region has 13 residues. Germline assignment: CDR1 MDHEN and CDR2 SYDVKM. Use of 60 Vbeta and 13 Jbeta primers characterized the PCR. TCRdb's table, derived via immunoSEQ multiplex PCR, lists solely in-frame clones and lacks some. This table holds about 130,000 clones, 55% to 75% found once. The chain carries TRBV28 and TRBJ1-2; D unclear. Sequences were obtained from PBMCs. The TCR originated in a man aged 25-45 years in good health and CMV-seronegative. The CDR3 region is CASRRQTNYGYTF. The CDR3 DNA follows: TGTGCCAGCCGGCGGCAGACGAACTATGGCTACACCTTC.